This T cell receptor (beta chain) was profiled in a study of PD-1 blockade in classical Hodgkin lymphoma. Every one of the patients relapsed after autologous stem cell transplantation (brentuximab vedotin exposure was variable). Starting with thawed PBMCs, CD4+ T cells were purified by magnetic negative selection. Study results and caveats: CD4+ TCR diversity, unlike CD8+, climbed significantly by C4D1.

Between the trimmed V and J ends, which lost 2 bases and 1 base, there was a span of 11 bases. CDR3 length equals 15 residues. Germline-derived CDR1 and CDR2 are SGHKS and YYEKEE (reference sequence). Data came from immunoSEQ multiplex PCR; TCRdb stores just in-frame clones and leaves some out. Here the sample spans 9,900 or so clones, around three quarters being singletons. A remark on this clone: Antigen unknown.

Material: CD4+ T cells from blood, obtained at baseline. The TCR was taken from a human donor with classical Hodgkin lymphoma. The chain uses TRBV5-5 and TRBJ2-3; possible D gene TRBD2, 5 bases. As DNA, the CDR3 is TGTGCCAGCAGCTTCGAGGGCCAAGGCACAGATACGCAGTATTTT. Translation: CASSFEGQGTDTQYF. Looking up the rest from reference TRBV5-5 and TRBJ2-3 gives the full variable domain: DAGVTQSPTHLIKTRGQQVTLRCSPISGHKSVSWYQQVLGQGPQFIFQYYEKEERGRGNFPDRFSARQFPNYSSELNVNALLLGDSALYLCASSFEGQGTDTQYFGPGTRLTVL.